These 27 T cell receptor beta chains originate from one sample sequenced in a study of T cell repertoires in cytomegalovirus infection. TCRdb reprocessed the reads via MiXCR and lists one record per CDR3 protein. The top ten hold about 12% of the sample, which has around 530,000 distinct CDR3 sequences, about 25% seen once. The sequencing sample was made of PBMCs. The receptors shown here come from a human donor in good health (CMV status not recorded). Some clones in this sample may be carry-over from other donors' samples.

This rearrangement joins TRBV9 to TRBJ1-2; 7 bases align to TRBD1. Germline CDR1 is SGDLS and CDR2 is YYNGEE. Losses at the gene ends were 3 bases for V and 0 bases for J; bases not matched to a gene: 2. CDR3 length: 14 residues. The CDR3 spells CASSAGTANYGYTF. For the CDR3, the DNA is TGTGCCAGCAGCGCTGGGACAGCTAACTATGGCTACACCTTC.

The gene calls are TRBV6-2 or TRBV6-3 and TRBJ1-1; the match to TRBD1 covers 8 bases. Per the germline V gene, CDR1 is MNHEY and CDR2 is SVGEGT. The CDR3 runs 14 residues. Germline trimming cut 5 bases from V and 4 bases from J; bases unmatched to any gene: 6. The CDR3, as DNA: TGTGCCAGCAGTAGAGACAGGGGATTCACTGAAGCTTTCTTT. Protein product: CASSRDRGFTEAFF.

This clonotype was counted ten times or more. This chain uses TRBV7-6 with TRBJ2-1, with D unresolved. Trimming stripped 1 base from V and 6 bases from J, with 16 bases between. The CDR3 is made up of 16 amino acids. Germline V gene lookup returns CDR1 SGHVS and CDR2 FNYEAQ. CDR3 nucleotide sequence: TGTGCCAGCAGCTTAGACTACCCCCTTATGGCCAATGAGCAGTTCTTC. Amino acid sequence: CASSLDYPLMANEQFF.

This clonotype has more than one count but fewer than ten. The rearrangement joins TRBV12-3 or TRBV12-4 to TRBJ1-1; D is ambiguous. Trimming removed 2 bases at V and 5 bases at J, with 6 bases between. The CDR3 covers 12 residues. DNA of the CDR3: TGTGCCAGCAGTTTATATTGGACTGAAGCTTTCTTT. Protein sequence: CASSLYWTEAFF.

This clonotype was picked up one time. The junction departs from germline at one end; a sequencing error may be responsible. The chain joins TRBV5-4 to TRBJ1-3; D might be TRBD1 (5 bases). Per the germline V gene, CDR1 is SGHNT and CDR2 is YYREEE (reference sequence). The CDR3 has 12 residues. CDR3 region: CASSGRGNTRYF. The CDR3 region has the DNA TGTGCCAGCAGCGGTCGGGGGAACACCAGATATTTT. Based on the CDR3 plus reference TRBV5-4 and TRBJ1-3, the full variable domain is ETGVTQSPTHLIKTRGQQVTLRCSSQSGHNTVSWYQQALGQGPQFIFQYYREEENGRGNFPPRFSGLQFPNYSSELNVNALELDDSALYLCASSGRGNTRYFGEGSWLTVV.

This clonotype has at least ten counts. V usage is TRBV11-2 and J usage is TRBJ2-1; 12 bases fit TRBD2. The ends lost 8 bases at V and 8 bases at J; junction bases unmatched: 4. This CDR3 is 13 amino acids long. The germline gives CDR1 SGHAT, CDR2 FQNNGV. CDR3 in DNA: TGTGCCAGCCTAGCGGGAGGGGAGGATGAGCAGTTCTTC. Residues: CASLAGGEDEQFF.

The CDR3 nucleotides read TGCAGTGCTAGGATAACAGGGACCGCCTACGAGCAGTACTTC. It translates to CSARITGTAYEQYF. This rearrangement joins TRBV20-1 to TRBJ2-7; TRBD1 is a possible D gene (6 bases). Germline V lookup: CDR1 DFQATT, CDR2 SNEGSKA (reference sequence). V lost 3 bases, J lost 2 bases, and 14 bases lay in between. The CDR3 totals 14 residues.

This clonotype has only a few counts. For the CDR3, the DNA is TGTGCCAGCAGCTTAGTGGGCGGGAGGGCCTTCGAGCAGTACTTC. It specifies CASSLVGGRAFEQYF. This chain uses TRBV11-2 with TRBJ2-7, with TRBD2 matching over 9 bases. From germline, CDR1 is SGHAT and CDR2 FQNNGV. V was pared by 1 base and J by 6 bases, with 7 bases of the junction left unmatched. The CDR3 spans 15 residues.

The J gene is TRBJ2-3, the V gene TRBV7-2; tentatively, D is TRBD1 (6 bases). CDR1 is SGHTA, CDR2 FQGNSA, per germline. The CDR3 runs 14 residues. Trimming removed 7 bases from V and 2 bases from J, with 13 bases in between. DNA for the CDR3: TGTGCCAGCAAGCAGGGGTTCTACACAGATACGCAGTATTTT. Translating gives CASKQGFYTDTQYF. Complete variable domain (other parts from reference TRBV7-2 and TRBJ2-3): GAGVSQSPSNKVTEKGKDVELRCDPISGHTALYWYRQSLGQGLEFLIYFQGNSAPDKSGLPSDRFSAERTGGSVSTLTIQRTQQEDSAVYLCASKQGFYTDTQYFGPGTRLTVL.

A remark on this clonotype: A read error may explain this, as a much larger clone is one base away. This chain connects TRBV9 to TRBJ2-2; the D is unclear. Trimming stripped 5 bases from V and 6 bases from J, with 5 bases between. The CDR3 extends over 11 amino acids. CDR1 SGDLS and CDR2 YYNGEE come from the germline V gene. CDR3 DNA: TGTGCCAGCAGAGACCCCGGGGAGCTGTTTTTT. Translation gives CASRDPGELFF.

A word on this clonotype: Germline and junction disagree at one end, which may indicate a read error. The CDR3 DNA reads as TGTGCCAGCAGCTACTCCAGGGGGCCTGGGGCCAACGTCCTGACTTTC. This gives the protein CASSYSRGPGANVLTF. The chain joins TRBV6-6 to TRBJ2-6; 8 bases line up with TRBD1. CDR3 size: 16 residues. Germline loops: CDR1 MNHNY, CDR2 SVGAGI (reference sequence).

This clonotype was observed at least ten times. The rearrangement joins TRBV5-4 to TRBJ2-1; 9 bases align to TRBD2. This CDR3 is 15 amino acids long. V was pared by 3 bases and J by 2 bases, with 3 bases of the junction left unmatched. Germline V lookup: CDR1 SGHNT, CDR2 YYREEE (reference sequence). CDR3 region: CASSYRLAAYNEQFF. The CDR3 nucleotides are TGTGCCAGCAGCTATCGACTAGCGGCCTACAATGAGCAGTTCTTC.

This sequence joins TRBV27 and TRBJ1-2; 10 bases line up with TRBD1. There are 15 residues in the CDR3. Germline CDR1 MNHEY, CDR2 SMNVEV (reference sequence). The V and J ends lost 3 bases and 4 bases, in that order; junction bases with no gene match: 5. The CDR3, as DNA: TGTGCCAGCAGTTTTGACAGGGGGCGCGGCTATGGCTACACCTTC. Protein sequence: CASSFDRGRGYGYTF.

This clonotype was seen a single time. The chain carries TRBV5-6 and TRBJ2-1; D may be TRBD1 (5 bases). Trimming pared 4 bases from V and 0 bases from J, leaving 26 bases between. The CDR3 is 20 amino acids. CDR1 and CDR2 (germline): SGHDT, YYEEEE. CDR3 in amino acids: CASSRTSPLLARSSYNEQFF. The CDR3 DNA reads TGTGCCAGCAGCCGGACAAGCCCGCTATTAGCTCGGAGCTCCTACAATGAGCAGTTCTTC.

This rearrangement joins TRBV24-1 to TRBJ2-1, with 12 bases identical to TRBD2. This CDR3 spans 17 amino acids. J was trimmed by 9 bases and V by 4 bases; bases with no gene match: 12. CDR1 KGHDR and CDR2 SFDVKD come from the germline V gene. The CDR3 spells CATSDQRLAGVVGEQFF. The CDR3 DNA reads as TGTGCCACCAGTGACCAACGACTAGCGGGAGTAGTAGGTGAGCAGTTCTTC.

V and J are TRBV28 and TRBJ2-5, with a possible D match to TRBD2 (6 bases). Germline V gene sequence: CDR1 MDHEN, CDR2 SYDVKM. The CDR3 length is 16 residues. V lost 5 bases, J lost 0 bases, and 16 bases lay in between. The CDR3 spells CASSPIGRDNQETQYF. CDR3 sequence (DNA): TGTGCCAGCAGTCCCATCGGGAGAGATAACCAAGAGACCCAGTACTTC.

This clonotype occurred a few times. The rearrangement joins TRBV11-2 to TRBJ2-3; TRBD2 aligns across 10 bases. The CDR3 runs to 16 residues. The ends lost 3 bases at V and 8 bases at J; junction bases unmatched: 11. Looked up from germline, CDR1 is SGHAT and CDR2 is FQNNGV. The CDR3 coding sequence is TGTGCCAGCAGCTTTGTAGCGGGAGGTGTCCGGGGTACGCAGTATTTT. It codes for CASSFVAGGVRGTQYF.

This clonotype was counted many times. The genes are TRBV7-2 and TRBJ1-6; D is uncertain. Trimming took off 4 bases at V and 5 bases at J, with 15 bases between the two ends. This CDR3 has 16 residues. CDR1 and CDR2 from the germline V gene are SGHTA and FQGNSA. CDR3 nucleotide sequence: TGTGCCAGCAGCTCCCGGGGAGGGTCTAATAATTCACCCCTCCACTTT. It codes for CASSSRGGSNNSPLHF.

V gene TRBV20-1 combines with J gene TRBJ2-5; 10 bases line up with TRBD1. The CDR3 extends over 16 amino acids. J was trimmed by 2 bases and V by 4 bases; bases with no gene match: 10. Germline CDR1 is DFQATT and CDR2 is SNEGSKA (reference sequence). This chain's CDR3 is CSANSRGDRGQETQYF. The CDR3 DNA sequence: TGCAGTGCTAACTCCCGTGGGGACAGGGGTCAAGAGACCCAGTACTTC.

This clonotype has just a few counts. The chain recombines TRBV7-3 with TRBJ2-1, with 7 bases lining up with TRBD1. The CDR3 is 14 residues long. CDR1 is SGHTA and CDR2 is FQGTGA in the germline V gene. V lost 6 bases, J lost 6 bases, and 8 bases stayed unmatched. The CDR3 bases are TGTGCCAGCAGGATGACAGGGTTCGCCAATGAGCAGTTCTTC. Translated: CASRMTGFANEQFF.

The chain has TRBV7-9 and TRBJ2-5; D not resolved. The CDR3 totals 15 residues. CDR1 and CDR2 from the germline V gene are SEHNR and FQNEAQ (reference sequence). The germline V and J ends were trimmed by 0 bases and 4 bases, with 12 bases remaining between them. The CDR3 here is CASSLASDNGETQYF. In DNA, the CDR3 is TGTGCCAGCAGCTTAGCTTCAGACAATGGAGAGACCCAGTACTTC.

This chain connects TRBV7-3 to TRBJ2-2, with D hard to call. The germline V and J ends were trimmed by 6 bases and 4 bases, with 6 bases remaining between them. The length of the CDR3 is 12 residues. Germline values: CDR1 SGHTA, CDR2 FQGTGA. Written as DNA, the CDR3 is TGTGCCAGCAGACCGGGCACCGGGGAGCTGTTTTTT. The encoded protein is CASRPGTGELFF.

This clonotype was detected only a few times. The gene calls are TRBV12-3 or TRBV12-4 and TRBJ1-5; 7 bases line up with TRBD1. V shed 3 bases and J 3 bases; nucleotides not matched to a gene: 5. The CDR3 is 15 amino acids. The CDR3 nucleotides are TGTGCCAGCAGTTTTTTCGGGACAGTCAATCAGCCCCAGCATTTT. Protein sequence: CASSFFGTVNQPQHF.

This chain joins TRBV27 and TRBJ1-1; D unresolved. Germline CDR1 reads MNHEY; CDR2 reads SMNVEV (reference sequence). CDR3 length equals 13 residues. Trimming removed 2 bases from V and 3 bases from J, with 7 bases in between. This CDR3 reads CASSLNRYTEAFF. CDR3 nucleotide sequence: TGTGCCAGCAGTTTAAACAGATACACTGAAGCTTTCTTT.

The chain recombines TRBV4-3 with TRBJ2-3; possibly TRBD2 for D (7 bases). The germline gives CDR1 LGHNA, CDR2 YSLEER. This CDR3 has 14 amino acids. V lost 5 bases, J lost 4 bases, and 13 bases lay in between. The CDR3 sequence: CASSGGGAADTQYF. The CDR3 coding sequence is TGCGCCAGCAGCGGGGGGGGGGCCGCAGATACGCAGTATTTT.

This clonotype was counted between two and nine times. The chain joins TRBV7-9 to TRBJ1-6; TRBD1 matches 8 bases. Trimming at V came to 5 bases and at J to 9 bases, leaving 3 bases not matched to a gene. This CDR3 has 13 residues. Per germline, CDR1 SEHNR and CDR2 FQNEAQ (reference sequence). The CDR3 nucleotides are TGTGCCAGCAGCGGACAGGGTCCTTCACCCCTCCACTTT. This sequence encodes CASSGQGPSPLHF. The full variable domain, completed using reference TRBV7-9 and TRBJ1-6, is DTGVSQNPRHKITKRGQNVTFRCDPISEHNRLYWYRQTLGQGPEFLTYFQNEAQLEKSRLLSDRFSAERPKGSFSTLEIQRTEQGDSAMYLCASSGQGPSPLHFGNGTRLTVT.

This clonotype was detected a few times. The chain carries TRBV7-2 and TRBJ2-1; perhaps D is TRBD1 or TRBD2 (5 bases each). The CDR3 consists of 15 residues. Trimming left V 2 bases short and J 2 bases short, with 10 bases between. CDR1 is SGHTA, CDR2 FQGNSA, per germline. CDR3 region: CASSLSLGAYNEQFF. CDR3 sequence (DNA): TGTGCCAGCAGCTTATCACTAGGGGCCTACAATGAGCAGTTCTTC.